This T cell receptor beta chain was identified in a study of blood T cell repertoires in COVID-19. The overall study: The United States, Italy and Spain were the sources of the acute and convalescent COVID-19 samples. From T cells, B-cell-depleted T cells, or PBMCs came the material, which was cDNA or gDNA.

In the original workflow: Cell counts per sample came from amplifying reference gene primers. Assay: immunoSEQ multiplex PCR; the TCRdb copy retains only in-frame clones and omits some. From that table come the V and J calls and clone size; the DNA was used to work out D and trimming. This table holds 50,000 to 70,000 clones, around 80% found once. This clone was detected a few times. CDR3 length: 16 residues. The V gene's germline CDR1 is ENHRY and CDR2 SYGVKD. Trimming cost V 5 bases and J 5 bases; bases outside gene matches: 9. The TCR comes from a man aged 60 to 69 with acute or convalescent COVID-19. The V call is TRBV10-3, the J call TRBJ2-2, with 9 nucleotides matching TRBD1. Source material: peripheral blood. The CDR3 DNA sequence: TGTGCCATCAGTACTGGGGACAGGGTAACTACCGGGGAGCTGTTTTTT. It is translated as CAISTGDRVTTGELFF.